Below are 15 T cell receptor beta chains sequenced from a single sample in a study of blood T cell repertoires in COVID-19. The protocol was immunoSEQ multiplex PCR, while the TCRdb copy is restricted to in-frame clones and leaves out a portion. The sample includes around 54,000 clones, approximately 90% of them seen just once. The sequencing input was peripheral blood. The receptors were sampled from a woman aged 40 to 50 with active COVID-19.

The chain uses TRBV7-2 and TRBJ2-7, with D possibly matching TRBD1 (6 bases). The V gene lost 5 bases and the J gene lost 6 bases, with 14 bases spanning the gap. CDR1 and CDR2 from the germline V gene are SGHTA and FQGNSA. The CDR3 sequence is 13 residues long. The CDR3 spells CASSLDRRGEQYF. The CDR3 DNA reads TGTGCCAGCAGCCTAGACAGGCGCGGCGAGCAGTACTTC.

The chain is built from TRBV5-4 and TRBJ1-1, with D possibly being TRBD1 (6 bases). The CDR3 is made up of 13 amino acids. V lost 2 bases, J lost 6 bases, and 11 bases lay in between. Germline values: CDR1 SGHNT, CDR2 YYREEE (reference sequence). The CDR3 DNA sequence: TGTGCCAGCAGCTTACAACAGGGAGCTGAAGCTTTCTTT. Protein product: CASSLQQGAEAFF.

This chain's CDR3 is CASRVRQGMNTEAFF. Written as DNA, the CDR3 is TGTGCCAGCAGAGTTAGACAGGGGATGAACACTGAAGCTTTCTTT. This chain uses TRBV2 with TRBJ1-1; TRBD1 matches 8 bases. J lost 0 bases, V lost 6 bases, and 6 bases had no gene match. From germline, CDR1 is SNHLY and CDR2 FYNNEI. CDR3 size: 15 residues.

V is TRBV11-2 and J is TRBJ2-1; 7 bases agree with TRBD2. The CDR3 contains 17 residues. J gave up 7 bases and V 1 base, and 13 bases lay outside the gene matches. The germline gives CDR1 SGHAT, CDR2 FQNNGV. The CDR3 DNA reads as TGTGCCAGCAGCTTAGTAGGACTAGTCACCGGTTTAAATGAGCAGTTCTTC. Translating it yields CASSLVGLVTGLNEQFF.

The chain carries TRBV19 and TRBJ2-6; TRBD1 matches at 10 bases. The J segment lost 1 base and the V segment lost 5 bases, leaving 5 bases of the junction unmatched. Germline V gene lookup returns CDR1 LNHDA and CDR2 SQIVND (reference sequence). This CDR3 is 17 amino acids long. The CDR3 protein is CASSLRDRGSGANVLTF. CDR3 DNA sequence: TGTGCCAGTAGTCTCCGGGACAGGGGATCTGGGGCCAACGTCCTGACTTTC.

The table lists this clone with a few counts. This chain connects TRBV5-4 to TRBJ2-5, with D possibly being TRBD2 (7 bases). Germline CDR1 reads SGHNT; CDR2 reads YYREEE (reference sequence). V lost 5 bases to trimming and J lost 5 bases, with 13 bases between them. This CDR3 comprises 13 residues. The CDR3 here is CASRTQGGETQYF. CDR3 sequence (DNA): TGTGCCAGCAGGACACAGGGAGGGGAGACCCAGTACTTC.

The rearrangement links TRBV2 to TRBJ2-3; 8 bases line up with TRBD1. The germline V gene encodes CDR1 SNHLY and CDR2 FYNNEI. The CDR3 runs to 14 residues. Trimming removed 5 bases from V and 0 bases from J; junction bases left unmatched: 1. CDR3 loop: CASSWDRSTDTQYF. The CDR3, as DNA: TGTGCCAGCAGTTGGGACAGGAGCACAGATACGCAGTATTTT.

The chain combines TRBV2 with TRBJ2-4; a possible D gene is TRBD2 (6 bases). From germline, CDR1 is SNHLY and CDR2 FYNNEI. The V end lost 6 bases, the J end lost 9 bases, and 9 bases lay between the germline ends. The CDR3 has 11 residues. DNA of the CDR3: TGTGCCAGCAGGGTGGGAGGCATTCAGTACTTC. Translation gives CASRVGGIQYF.

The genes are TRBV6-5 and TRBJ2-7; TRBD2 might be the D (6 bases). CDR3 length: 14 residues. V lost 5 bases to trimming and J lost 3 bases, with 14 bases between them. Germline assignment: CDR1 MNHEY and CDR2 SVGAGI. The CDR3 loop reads CASSLRSSVYEQYF. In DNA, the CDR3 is TGTGCCAGCAGTCTCAGATCTAGCGTCTACGAGCAGTACTTC.

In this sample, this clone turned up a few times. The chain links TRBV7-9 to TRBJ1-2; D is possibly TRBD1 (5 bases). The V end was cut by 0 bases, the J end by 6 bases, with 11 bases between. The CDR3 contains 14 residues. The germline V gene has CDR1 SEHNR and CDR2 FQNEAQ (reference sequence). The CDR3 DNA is TGTGCCAGCAGCTTAGCGGGCAGGGTTGATGGCTACACCTTC. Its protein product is CASSLAGRVDGYTF.

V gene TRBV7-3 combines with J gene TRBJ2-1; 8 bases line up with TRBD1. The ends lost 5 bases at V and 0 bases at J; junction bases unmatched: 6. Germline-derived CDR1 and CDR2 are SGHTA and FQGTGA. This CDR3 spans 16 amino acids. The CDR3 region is CASSPRTGSSYNEQFF. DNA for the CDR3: TGTGCCAGCAGCCCCCGGACAGGGTCCTCCTACAATGAGCAGTTCTTC. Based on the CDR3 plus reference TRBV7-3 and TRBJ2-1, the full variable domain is GAGVSQTPSNKVTEKGKYVELRCDPISGHTALYWYRQSLGQGPEFLIYFQGTGAADDSGLPNDRFFAVRPEGSVSTLKIQRTERGDSAVYLCASSPRTGSSYNEQFFGPGTRLTVL.

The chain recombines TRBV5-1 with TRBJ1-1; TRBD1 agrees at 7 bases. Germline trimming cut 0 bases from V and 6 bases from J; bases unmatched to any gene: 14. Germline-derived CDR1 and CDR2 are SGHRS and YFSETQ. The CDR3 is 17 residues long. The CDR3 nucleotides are TGCGCCAGCAGCTTGGGGCCGACAGGGAGAGGATCGGCTGAAGCTTTCTTT. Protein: CASSLGPTGRGSAEAFF.

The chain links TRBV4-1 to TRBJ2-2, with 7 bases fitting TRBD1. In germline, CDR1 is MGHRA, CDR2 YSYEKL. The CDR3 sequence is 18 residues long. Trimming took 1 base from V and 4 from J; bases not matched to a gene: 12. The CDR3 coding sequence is TGCGCCAGCAGCCAAGTCGAGTACGTAGGGGGCGGCACCGGGGAGCTGTTTTTT. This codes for CASSQVEYVGGGTGELFF.

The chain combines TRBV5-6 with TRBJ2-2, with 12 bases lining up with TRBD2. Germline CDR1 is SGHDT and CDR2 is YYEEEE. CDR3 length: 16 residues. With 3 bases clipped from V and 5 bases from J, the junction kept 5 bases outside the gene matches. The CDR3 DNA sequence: TGTGCCAGCAGCTCCCTGACTAGCGGGGGAACCGGGGAGCTGTTTTTT. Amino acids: CASSSLTSGGTGELFF.

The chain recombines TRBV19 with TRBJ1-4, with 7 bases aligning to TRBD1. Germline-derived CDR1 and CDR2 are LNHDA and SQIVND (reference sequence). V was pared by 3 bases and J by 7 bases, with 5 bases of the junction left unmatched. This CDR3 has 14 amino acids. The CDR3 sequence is CASSITGTVEKLFF. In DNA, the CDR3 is TGTGCCAGTAGTATCACCGGGACAGTTGAAAAACTGTTTTTT. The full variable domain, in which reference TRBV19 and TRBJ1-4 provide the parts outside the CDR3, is DGGITQSPKYLFRKEGQNVTLSCEQNLNHDAMYWYRQDPGQGLRLIYYSQIVNDFQKGDIAEGYSVSREKKESFPLTVTSAQKNPTAFYLCASSITGTVEKLFFGSGTQLSVL.